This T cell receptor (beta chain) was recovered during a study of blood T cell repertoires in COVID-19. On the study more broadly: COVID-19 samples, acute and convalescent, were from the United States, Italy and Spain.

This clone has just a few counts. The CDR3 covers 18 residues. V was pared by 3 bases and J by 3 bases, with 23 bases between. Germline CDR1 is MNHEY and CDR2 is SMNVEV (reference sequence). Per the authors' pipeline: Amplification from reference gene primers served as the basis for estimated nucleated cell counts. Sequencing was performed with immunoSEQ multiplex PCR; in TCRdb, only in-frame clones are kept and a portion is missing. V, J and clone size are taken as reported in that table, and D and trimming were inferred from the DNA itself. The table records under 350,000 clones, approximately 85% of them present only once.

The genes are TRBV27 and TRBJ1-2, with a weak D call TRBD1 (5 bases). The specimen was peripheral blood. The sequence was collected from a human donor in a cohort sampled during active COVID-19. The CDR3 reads CASSFQGGTANPDYGYTF. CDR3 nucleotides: TGTGCCAGCAGTTTCCAGGGTGGTACTGCTAATCCCGACTATGGCTACACCTTC.